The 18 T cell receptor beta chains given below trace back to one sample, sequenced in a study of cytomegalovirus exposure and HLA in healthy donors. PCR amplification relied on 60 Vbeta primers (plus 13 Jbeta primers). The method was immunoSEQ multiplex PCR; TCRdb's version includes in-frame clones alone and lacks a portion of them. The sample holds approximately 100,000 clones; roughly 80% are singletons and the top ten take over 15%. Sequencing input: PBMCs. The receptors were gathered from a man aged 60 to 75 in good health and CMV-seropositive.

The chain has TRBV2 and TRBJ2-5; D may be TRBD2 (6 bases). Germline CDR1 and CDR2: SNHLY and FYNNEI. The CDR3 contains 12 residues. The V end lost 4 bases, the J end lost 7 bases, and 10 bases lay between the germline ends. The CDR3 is CASSVRGGTQYF. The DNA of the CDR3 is TGTGCCAGCAGTGTAAGGGGAGGGACCCAGTACTTC.

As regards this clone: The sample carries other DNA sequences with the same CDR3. The CDR3 sequence is CASSLTSGGTDTQYF. The CDR3 nucleotides are TGTGCCAGCAGTTTGACTAGCGGGGGAACAGATACGCAGTATTTT. V gene TRBV27 combines with J gene TRBJ2-3; 12 positions agree with TRBD2. The length of the CDR3 is 15 residues. Germline CDR1 MNHEY, CDR2 SMNVEV (reference sequence). V was pared by 3 bases and J by 3 bases, with 1 base of the junction left unmatched.

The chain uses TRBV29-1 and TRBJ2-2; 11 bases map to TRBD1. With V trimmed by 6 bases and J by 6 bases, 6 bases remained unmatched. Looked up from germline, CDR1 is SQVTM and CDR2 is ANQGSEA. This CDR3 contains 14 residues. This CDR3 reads CSVEKGQGAGELFF. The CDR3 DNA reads TGCAGCGTCGAAAAGGGACAGGGGGCCGGGGAGCTGTTTTTT.

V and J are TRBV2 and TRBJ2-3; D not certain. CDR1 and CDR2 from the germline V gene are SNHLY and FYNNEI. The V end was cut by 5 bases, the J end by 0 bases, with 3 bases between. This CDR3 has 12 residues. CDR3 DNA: TGTGCCAGCAGTCAAAGCACAGATACGCAGTATTTT. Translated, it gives CASSQSTDTQYF.

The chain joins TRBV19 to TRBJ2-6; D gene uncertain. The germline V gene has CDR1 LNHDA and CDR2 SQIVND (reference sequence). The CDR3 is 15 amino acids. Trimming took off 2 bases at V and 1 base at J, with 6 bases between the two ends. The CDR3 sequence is CASSINLSGANVLTF. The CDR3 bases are TGTGCCAGTAGTATAAACTTATCTGGGGCCAACGTCCTGACTTTC.

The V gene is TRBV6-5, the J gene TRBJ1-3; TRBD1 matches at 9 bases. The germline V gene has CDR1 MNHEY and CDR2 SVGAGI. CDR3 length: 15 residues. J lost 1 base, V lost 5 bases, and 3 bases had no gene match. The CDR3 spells CASSIGQGSGNTIYF. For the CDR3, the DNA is TGTGCCAGCAGTATCGGACAGGGGTCTGGAAACACCATATATTTT.

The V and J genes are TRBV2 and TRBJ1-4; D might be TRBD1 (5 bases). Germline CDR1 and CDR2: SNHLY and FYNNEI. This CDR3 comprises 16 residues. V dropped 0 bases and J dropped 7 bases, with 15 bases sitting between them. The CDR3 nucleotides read TGTGCCAGCAGTGAAGCGGGAGGGGTAGGAGGTGAAAAACTGTTTTTT. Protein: CASSEAGGVGGEKLFF.

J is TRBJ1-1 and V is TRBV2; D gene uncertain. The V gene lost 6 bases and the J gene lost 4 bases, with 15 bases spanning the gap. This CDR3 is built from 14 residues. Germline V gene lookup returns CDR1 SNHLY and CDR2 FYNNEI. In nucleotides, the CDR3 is TGTGCCAGCAGGGGTGGGAGGGTAGGCACTGAAGCTTTCTTT. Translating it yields CASRGGRVGTEAFF.

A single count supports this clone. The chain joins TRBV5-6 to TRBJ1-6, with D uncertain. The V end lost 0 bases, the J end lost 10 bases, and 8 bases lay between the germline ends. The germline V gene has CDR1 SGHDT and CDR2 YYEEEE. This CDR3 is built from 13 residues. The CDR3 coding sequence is TGTGCCAGCAGCTTGGTGACAAGATCACCCCTCCACTTT. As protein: CASSLVTRSPLHF.

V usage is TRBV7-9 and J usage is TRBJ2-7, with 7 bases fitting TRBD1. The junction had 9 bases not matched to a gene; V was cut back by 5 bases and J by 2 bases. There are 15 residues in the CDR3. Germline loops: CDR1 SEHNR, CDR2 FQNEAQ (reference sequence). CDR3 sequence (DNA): TGTGCCAGCAGCCCATTGGGACAGACAACCTACGAGCAGTACTTC. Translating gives CASSPLGQTTYEQYF.

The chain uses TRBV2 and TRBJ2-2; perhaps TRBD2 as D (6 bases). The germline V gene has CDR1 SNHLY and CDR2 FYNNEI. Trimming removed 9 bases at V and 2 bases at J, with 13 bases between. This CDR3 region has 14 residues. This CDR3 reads CASGWGENTGELFF. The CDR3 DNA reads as TGTGCCAGTGGCTGGGGGGAAAACACCGGGGAGCTGTTTTTT.

Written as DNA, the CDR3 is TGTGCCAGCAGCCCCTACCGCCAGGGCGGAAACACCATATATTTT. This translates into CASSPYRQGGNTIYF. V gene TRBV14 combines with J gene TRBJ1-3, with D perhaps TRBD1 (5 bases). This CDR3 contains 15 residues. Trimming removed 4 bases at V and 4 bases at J, with 14 bases between. Germline assignment: CDR1 SGHDN and CDR2 FVKESK.

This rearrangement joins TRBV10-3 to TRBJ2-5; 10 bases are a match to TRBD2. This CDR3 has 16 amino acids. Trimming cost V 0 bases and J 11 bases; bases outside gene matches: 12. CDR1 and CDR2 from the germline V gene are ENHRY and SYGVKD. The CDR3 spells CAISESWSSGGTGQYF. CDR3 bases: TGTGCCATCAGTGAGTCGTGGTCTAGCGGGGGTACGGGGCAGTACTTC.

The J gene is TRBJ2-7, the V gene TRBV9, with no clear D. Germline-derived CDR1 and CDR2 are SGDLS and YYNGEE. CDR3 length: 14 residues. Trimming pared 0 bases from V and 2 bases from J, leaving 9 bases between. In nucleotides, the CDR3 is TGTGCCAGCAGCGTAGAAGCAGGCCCCTACGAGCAGTACTTC. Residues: CASSVEAGPYEQYF.

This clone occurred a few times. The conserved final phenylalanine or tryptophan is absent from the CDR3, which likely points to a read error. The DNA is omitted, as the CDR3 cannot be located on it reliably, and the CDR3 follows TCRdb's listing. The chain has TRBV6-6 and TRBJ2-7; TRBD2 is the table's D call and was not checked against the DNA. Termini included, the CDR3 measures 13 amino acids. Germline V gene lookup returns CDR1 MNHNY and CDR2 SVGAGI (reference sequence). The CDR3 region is CASSYDGLAGPNN.

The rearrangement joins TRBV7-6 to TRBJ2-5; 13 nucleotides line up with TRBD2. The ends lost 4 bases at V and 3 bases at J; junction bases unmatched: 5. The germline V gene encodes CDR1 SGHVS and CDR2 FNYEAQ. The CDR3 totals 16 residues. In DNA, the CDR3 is TGTGCCAGCAGCTCACTAGCGGGGGGGCTCAAAGAGACCCAGTACTTC. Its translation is CASSSLAGGLKETQYF.

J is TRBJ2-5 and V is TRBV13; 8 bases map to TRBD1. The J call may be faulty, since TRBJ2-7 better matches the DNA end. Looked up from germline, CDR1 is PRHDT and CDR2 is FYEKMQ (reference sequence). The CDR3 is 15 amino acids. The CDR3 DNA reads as TGTGCCAGCAGCTTAGGCGGGACAGGAAGCTACGAGCAGTACTTC. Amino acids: CASSLGGTGSYEQYF.

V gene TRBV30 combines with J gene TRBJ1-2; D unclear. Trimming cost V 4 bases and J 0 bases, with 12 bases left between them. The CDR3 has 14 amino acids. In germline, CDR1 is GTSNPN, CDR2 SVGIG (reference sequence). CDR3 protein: CAWIRGEANYGYTF. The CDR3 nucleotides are TGTGCCTGGATTCGCGGGGAAGCTAACTATGGCTACACCTTC.